A single sample is the source of the 28 T cell receptor beta chains below, sequenced in a study of glioma-infiltrating T cells after dendritic cell vaccination. Method: immunoSEQ multiplex PCR; TCRdb's copy keeps in-frame clones and lacks some. This table holds tens of thousands of clones, almost 85% found once. The sample consisted of blood, taken before dendritic cell vaccination. These receptors were obtained from a human donor with glioblastoma.

This chain connects TRBV28 to TRBJ2-1, with TRBD1 as a possible D gene (5 bases). Germline loops: CDR1 MDHEN, CDR2 SYDVKM. The CDR3 consists of 15 residues. V lost 6 bases to trimming and J lost 6 bases, with 18 bases between them. CDR3 in amino acids: CASRSGQRSGNEQFF. DNA for the CDR3: TGTGCCAGCAGGTCAGGGCAGAGATCTGGCAATGAGCAGTTCTTC. Full variable domain (outside the CDR3, taken from reference TRBV28 and TRBJ2-1): DVKVTQSSRYLVKRTGEKVFLECVQDMDHENMFWYRQDPGLGLRLIYFSYDVKMKEKGDIPEGYSVSREKKERFSLILESASTNQTSMYLCASRSGQRSGNEQFFGPGTRLTVL.

The gene calls are TRBV25-1 and TRBJ2-7, with 9 positions matching TRBD2. The V and J ends lost 5 bases and 3 bases, in that order; junction bases with no gene match: 11. The germline CDR1 and CDR2 sequences are MGHDK and SYGVNS. There are 16 residues in the CDR3. CDR3 sequence: CASSTSGGGEIYEQYF. In nucleotides, the CDR3 is TGTGCCAGCAGTACCTCGGGCGGGGGGGAGATCTACGAGCAGTACTTC.

The chain joins TRBV6-4 to TRBJ2-3; D uncertain. This CDR3 is built from 14 residues. V lost 3 bases and J lost 0, with 7 bases in between. Germline V CDR1 and CDR2: MRHNA, SNTAGT. The CDR3: CASSETQSTDTQYF. The DNA for the CDR3 is TGTGCCAGCAGTGAAACTCAAAGCACAGATACGCAGTATTTT.

V usage is TRBV6-5 and J usage is TRBJ2-7; D is possibly TRBD2 (6 bases). The CDR3 sequence is 14 residues long. Trimming took off 4 bases at V and 5 bases at J, with 15 bases between the two ends. The germline V gene has CDR1 MNHEY and CDR2 SVGAGI. The CDR3 loop reads CASSSFRGGHEQYF. The CDR3 coding sequence is TGTGCCAGCAGTTCCTTCCGAGGAGGGCACGAGCAGTACTTC.

The table lists this clone with a count of one. The V call is TRBV5-1, the J call TRBJ2-3, with 8 bases aligning to TRBD2. Per germline, CDR1 SGHRS and CDR2 YFSETQ. CDR3 length: 16 residues. V lost 0 bases, J lost 1 base, and 4 bases stayed unmatched. CDR3 region: CASSLATGGGTDTQYF. CDR3 nucleotide sequence: TGCGCCAGCAGCTTGGCCACGGGGGGGGGCACAGATACGCAGTATTTT.

This sequence joins TRBV7-9 and TRBJ1-2; D is unclear. The germline V gene has CDR1 SEHNR and CDR2 FQNEAQ (reference sequence). Trimming stripped 2 bases from V and 7 bases from J, with 14 bases between. This CDR3 is 14 amino acids long. The CDR3 nucleotides read TGTGCCAGCAGCTTAAATGGAGGGAAGGGTGGCTACACCTTC. It encodes CASSLNGGKGGYTF.

This clone was counted ten times or more. The rearrangement joins TRBV5-1 to TRBJ1-4; D possibly corresponds to TRBD1 (5 bases). V dropped 4 bases and J dropped 6 bases, with 13 bases sitting between them. This CDR3 has 14 residues. CDR1 SGHRS and CDR2 YFSETQ come from the germline V gene. CDR3 in DNA: TGCGCCAGCAGCGAGCAGGGACTTCATGAAAAACTGTTTTTT. Its translation: CASSEQGLHEKLFF.

This chain connects TRBV6-1 to TRBJ1-2; D is perhaps TRBD1 (5 bases). There are 14 residues in the CDR3. Germline lookup yields CDR1 MNHNS and CDR2 SASEGT. V lost 3 bases, J lost 4 bases, and 12 bases lay in between. In DNA, the CDR3 is TGTGCCAGCAGTGAGTCGGGACTAGGCTATGGCTACACCTTC. Protein: CASSESGLGYGYTF.

V gene TRBV11-2 combines with J gene TRBJ2-1, with 10 bases lining up with TRBD1. Germline CDR1 reads SGHAT; CDR2 reads FQNNGV. CDR3 length: 16 residues. V shed 5 bases and J 8 bases; nucleotides not matched to a gene: 12. The CDR3 DNA reads as TGTGCCAGCAGCCCCCCGGGACAGGGGTCTTATTATGAGCAGTTCTTC. It codes for CASSPPGQGSYYEQFF.

This clone was counted a few times. The rearrangement uses TRBV6-6 and TRBJ1-5, with 9 bases matching TRBD1. V lost 6 bases, J lost 0 bases, and 6 bases stayed unmatched. The CDR3 totals 16 residues. From germline, CDR1 is MNHNY and CDR2 SVGAGI (reference sequence). The CDR3 loop is CASRRDREYSNQPQHF. CDR3 DNA: TGTGCCAGCAGAAGGGACAGGGAGTATAGCAATCAGCCCCAGCATTTT.

The V gene is TRBV19, the J gene TRBJ1-5, with TRBD1 matching over 8 bases. CDR1 and CDR2 from the germline V gene are LNHDA and SQIVND (reference sequence). The V and J ends lost 8 bases and 4 bases, in that order; junction bases with no gene match: 10. The CDR3 contains 15 residues. For the CDR3, the DNA is TGTGCCAGTGATATCGGACAGGGTCCAAATCAGCCCCAGCATTTT. Translated: CASDIGQGPNQPQHF.

The chain links TRBV6-1 to TRBJ2-7; D might be TRBD1 (5 bases). Germline assignment: CDR1 MNHNS and CDR2 SASEGT. The CDR3 is made up of 13 amino acids. The CDR3: CATAPQGTYEQYV. The CDR3 DNA is TGTGCTACAGCCCCCCAGGGAACCTACGAGCAGTACGTC.

The gene calls are TRBV5-1 and TRBJ2-5; D may be TRBD2 (6 bases). Trimming removed 5 bases at V and 4 bases at J, with 9 bases between. CDR1 is SGHRS, CDR2 YFSETQ, per germline. This CDR3 spans 12 amino acids. CDR3 loop: CASRGGGETQYF. CDR3 nucleotide sequence: TGCGCCAGCAGGGGGGGAGGAGAGACCCAGTACTTC.

The chain joins TRBV2 to TRBJ1-2; D unclear. The CDR3 is 15 residues long. Germline values: CDR1 SNHLY, CDR2 FYNNEI. V was shortened by 6 bases and J by 3 bases, with 17 bases between the two germline ends. The CDR3 DNA is TGTGCCAGCAGATTGGGCGAAGCAGGTGACTATGGCTACACCTTC. Protein product: CASRLGEAGDYGYTF.

J is TRBJ1-2 and V is TRBV30; 9 bases match TRBD1. The CDR3 runs 14 residues. Germline V gives CDR1 GTSNPN, CDR2 SVGIG (reference sequence). V lost 1 base, J lost 3 bases, and 3 bases stayed unmatched. The CDR3 loop is CAWSAGTGYYGYTF. The CDR3 bases are TGTGCCTGGAGTGCCGGGACAGGGTACTATGGCTACACCTTC.

The chain joins TRBV30 to TRBJ2-5; D might be TRBD1 (6 bases). Germline values: CDR1 GTSNPN, CDR2 SVGIG (reference sequence). The V end lost 5 bases, the J end lost 1 base, and 8 bases lay between the germline ends. The CDR3 is 12 amino acids. The CDR3 region has the DNA TGTGCCTGGGGACAGCTCCAAGAGACCCAGTACTTC. Translated: CAWGQLQETQYF.

This sequence joins TRBV4-2 and TRBJ2-4; 10 nucleotides line up with TRBD1. Looked up from germline, CDR1 is LGHNA and CDR2 is YNFKEQ. This CDR3 region has 16 residues. Trimming removed 1 base from V and 8 bases from J; junction bases left unmatched: 8. As DNA, the CDR3 is TGTGCCAGCAGCCAAGTTTCCTTGGGACAGGGGCACATTCAGTACTTC. It translates to CASSQVSLGQGHIQYF.

The chain has TRBV14 and TRBJ2-3, with D unresolved. The CDR3 is made up of 13 amino acids. Germline assignment: CDR1 SGHDN and CDR2 FVKESK. Trimming removed 0 bases at V and 4 bases at J, with 5 bases between. The CDR3 DNA is TGTGCCAGCAGCCAAGAGGAGTCAGATACGCAGTATTTT. Protein: CASSQEESDTQYF.

The chain combines TRBV28 with TRBJ2-7; 8 bases map to TRBD2. The CDR3 covers 15 residues. Losses at the gene ends were 6 bases for V and 1 base for J; bases not matched to a gene: 8. The germline gives CDR1 MDHEN, CDR2 SYDVKM. Here the CDR3 DNA reads TGTGCCAGCAGCCACGGGGGGGGATGGTCCTACGAGCAGTACTTC. As protein: CASSHGGGWSYEQYF.

For the CDR3, the DNA is TGTGCCAGCAGCTTAAGACAGAACAGGTACAATGAGCAGTTCTTC. Amino acids: CASSLRQNRYNEQFF. The chain carries TRBV5-6 and TRBJ2-1; tentative D call: TRBD1 (5 bases). V shed 2 bases and J shed 4 bases, with 13 bases lying between them. Germline V lookup: CDR1 SGHDT, CDR2 YYEEEE. CDR3 length: 15 residues. Supplemented by reference TRBV5-6 and TRBJ2-1, the full variable domain reads DAGVTQSPTHLIKTRGQQVTLRCSPKSGHDTVSWYQQALGQGPQFIFQYYEEEERQRGNFPDRFSGHQFPNYSSELNVNALLLGDSALYLCASSLRQNRYNEQFFGPGTRLTVL.

With regard to this clone: Its ends do not fully match the called genes, so a read error is possible. V usage is TRBV6-1 and J usage is TRBJ1-2; 8 bases fit TRBD1. This CDR3 is built from 10 residues. The germline V gene encodes CDR1 MNHNS and CDR2 SASEGT. The CDR3, as DNA: TGTGCCAGCAGTTTGGACAGGGAGAACTTC. It specifies CASSLDRENF.

This rearrangement joins TRBV6-1 to TRBJ2-1; possible D gene TRBD2, 6 bases. The V gene's germline CDR1 is MNHNS and CDR2 SASEGT. V gave up 3 bases and J gave up 3 bases, with 15 bases separating them. This CDR3 comprises 16 residues. The CDR3 DNA sequence: TGTGCCAGCAGTGATCGGGTGGGAGGAAACTACAATGAGCAGTTCTTC. This codes for CASSDRVGGNYNEQFF.

V and J are TRBV6-6 and TRBJ2-5; tentative D call: TRBD2 (5 bases). CDR1 is MNHNY, CDR2 SVGAGI, per germline (reference sequence). V lost 2 bases to trimming and J lost 0 bases, with 10 bases between them. This CDR3 has 15 amino acids. The CDR3 DNA follows: TGTGCCAGCAGTTACCGAGCGGTGAACCAAGAGACCCAGTACTTC. This encodes CASSYRAVNQETQYF.

The chain links TRBV11-2 to TRBJ2-7, with D possibly TRBD1 on 5 matching bases. Trimming removed 5 bases at V and 6 bases at J, with 11 bases between. CDR3 size: 12 residues. Germline CDR1 reads SGHAT; CDR2 reads FQNNGV. This chain's CDR3 is CASSHGASEQYV. The CDR3 coding sequence is TGTGCCAGCAGCCATGGGGCTAGCGAGCAGTACGTC.

This chain joins TRBV9 and TRBJ2-1; 11 bases map to TRBD2. V lost 4 bases and J lost 4; bases outside the gene matches: 4. The CDR3 is 15 residues long. Germline loops: CDR1 SGDLS, CDR2 YYNGEE. The CDR3 nucleotides are TGTGCCAGCAGCACCCTAGCGGGGGGTTACAATGAGCAGTTCTTC. Its protein product is CASSTLAGGYNEQFF.

The chain has TRBV4-1 and TRBJ2-5, with D maybe TRBD1 (6 bases). Germline V gene lookup returns CDR1 MGHRA and CDR2 YSYEKL. The CDR3 loop spans 13 amino acids. V was trimmed by 7 bases and J by 2 bases, leaving 11 bases between them. The CDR3 protein is CASNRGGQETQYF. CDR3 bases: TGCGCCAGCAACCGAGGGGGTCAAGAGACCCAGTACTTC.

The gene calls are TRBV29-1 and TRBJ2-4, with 8 bases identical to TRBD1. CDR3 size: 16 residues. CDR1 is SQVTM, CDR2 ANQGSEA, per germline. The V and J ends lost 3 bases and 0 bases, in that order; junction bases with no gene match: 7. The CDR3 DNA is TGCAGCGTTGAGATAGGGACAGGCGTAGCCAAAAACATTCAGTACTTC. Protein sequence: CSVEIGTGVAKNIQYF.

The chain has TRBV10-1 and TRBJ1-1; no definite D call. Germline-derived CDR1 and CDR2 are WNHNN and SYGVQD (reference sequence). The CDR3 totals 8 residues. The CDR3 region has the DNA TGCGGGAGCGCTGAAGCTTTCTTT. Encoded protein: CGSAEAFF.